The 11 T cell receptor beta chains reported below all come from one sample, sequenced in a study of early T cells in non-severe SARS-CoV-2 infection (dated by TCRdb to the early 2020s). The protocol used for the library was 5' RACE. The data were produced on a NextSeq 500. The public sequencing data were trimmed at Q25 with fastp and processed into clonotypes with MiXCR by TCRdb, which kept only in-frame beta chains. All rows with the same CDR3 protein become a single entry with the most common DNA and genes. A total of approximately 110,000 distinct CDR3 sequences appear in this sample, 14% to 15% of them only once. Roughly 22% of the sample is in the top ten clones. The material sequenced was whole blood. The receptors come from an adult who was a healthcare worker with PCR-confirmed SARS-CoV-2 infection or an uninfected control (not recorded which).

This clonotype occurred a few times. The chain couples TRBV20-1 to TRBJ2-3, with TRBD2 matching over 9 bases. This CDR3 is 15 amino acids long. The V segment lost 2 bases and the J segment 0 bases; nucleotides outside the gene matches: 3. Germline CDR1 is DFQATT and CDR2 is SNEGSKA (reference sequence). For the CDR3, the DNA is TGCAGTGCTAGAATCGGGACTAGCAGCACAGATACGCAGTATTTT. Its protein is CSARIGTSSTDTQYF.

This clonotype was seen a handful of times. The V call is TRBV27, the J call TRBJ2-3, with D possibly matching TRBD2 (7 bases). Germline lookup yields CDR1 MNHEY and CDR2 SMNVEV (reference sequence). Trimming left V 7 bases short and J 0 bases short, with 14 bases between. This CDR3 region has 15 residues. The CDR3 sequence: CASNSRGASTDTQYF. CDR3 DNA sequence: TGTGCCAGCAATTCCCGGGGGGCGAGCACAGATACGCAGTATTTT.

There are a few counts of this clonotype. In DNA, the CDR3 is TGTGCCAGCAGCTTCCCGGGCCCGAGAAAAGGGCAGTACTTC. It translates to CASSFPGPRKGQYF. The chain has TRBV7-9 and TRBJ2-7; D is unresolved. Germline V gene lookup returns CDR1 SEHNR and CDR2 FQNEAQ (reference sequence). This CDR3 contains 14 residues. The V end lost 3 bases, the J end lost 9 bases, and 18 bases lay between the germline ends.

This clonotype was seen a few times. This chain connects TRBV7-9 to TRBJ1-2, with 8 bases identical to TRBD1. CDR1 is SEHNR, CDR2 FQNEAQ, per germline (reference sequence). CDR3 size: 15 residues. After removal of 0 bases from V and 4 bases from J, the junction contained 4 bases not matched to a gene. CDR3 amino acids: CASSLAGTGLYGYTF. DNA of the CDR3: TGTGCCAGCAGCTTAGCCGGGACAGGCCTCTATGGCTACACCTTC.

This clonotype was observed a few times. V gene TRBV12-5 combines with J gene TRBJ2-1; the match to TRBD2 covers 10 bases. The CDR3 loop spans 15 amino acids. Germline loops: CDR1 LGHNT, CDR2 FRNRAP. With V trimmed by 2 bases and J by 10 bases, 8 bases remained unmatched. The CDR3 here is CASGLRAGGPSEQFF. The CDR3 region has the DNA TGTGCTAGTGGTTTGCGAGCGGGGGGGCCGAGCGAGCAGTTCTTC.

The V and J genes are TRBV5-4 and TRBJ2-3; 12 bases match TRBD2. The J segment lost 3 bases and the V segment lost 4 bases, leaving 6 bases of the junction unmatched. This CDR3 region has 16 residues. The germline CDR1 and CDR2 sequences are SGHNT and YYREEE (reference sequence). CDR3 in amino acids: CASSILAGGSTDTQYF. Here the CDR3 DNA reads TGTGCCAGCAGCATACTAGCGGGGGGCAGTACAGATACGCAGTATTTT.

This clonotype was found many times. The CDR3 DNA sequence: TGCAGCGTGGCTACAGGCAATGAGCAGTTCTTC. Protein sequence: CSVATGNEQFF. The V gene is TRBV29-1, the J gene TRBJ2-1; a possible D gene is TRBD1 (5 bases). The germline V gene encodes CDR1 SQVTM and CDR2 ANQGSEA. With 6 bases removed from V and 6 bases from J, the gap between germline ends came to 9 bases. CDR3 size: 11 residues.

The chain couples TRBV5-1 to TRBJ1-6; perhaps TRBD1 as D (5 bases). Per germline, CDR1 SGHRS and CDR2 YFSETQ. The CDR3 spans 14 residues. V lost 0 bases to trimming and J lost 7 bases, with 8 bases between them. The CDR3 DNA reads as TGCGCCAGCAGCTTGGCAGACAGAAATTCACCCCTCCACTTT. Translated, it gives CASSLADRNSPLHF.

This clonotype was observed a handful of times. The V and J genes are TRBV4-1 and TRBJ1-1; D is ambiguous. Germline CDR1 is MGHRA and CDR2 is YSYEKL. This CDR3 has 15 residues. The V end was cut by 4 bases, the J end by 1 base, with 13 bases between. CDR3: CASSLSYSQNTEAFF. For the CDR3, the DNA is TGCGCCAGCAGCCTAAGTTACAGTCAGAACACTGAAGCTTTCTTT.

The table lists this clonotype with a few counts. The chain recombines TRBV20-1 with TRBJ2-5, with D maybe TRBD1 (5 bases). The CDR3 runs 14 residues. V was pared by 1 base and J by 9 bases, with 18 bases between. The germline CDR1 and CDR2 sequences are DFQATT and SNEGSKA (reference sequence). The CDR3 nucleotides are TGCAGTGCTAGAGTACAACAGGACCCAGGAGCCCAGTACTTC. Residues: CSARVQQDPGAQYF.

This clonotype was detected many times. V gene TRBV11-1 combines with J gene TRBJ2-1; possibly TRBD2 for D (5 bases). The ends were cut back, 1 base at V and 1 base at J, with 5 bases in the middle. CDR3 length: 14 residues. Germline values: CDR1 SGHAT, CDR2 FQDESV (reference sequence). The chain's CDR3 is CASSLGRSYNEQFF. The DNA for the CDR3 is TGTGCCAGCAGCTTAGGGAGGTCCTACAATGAGCAGTTCTTC.